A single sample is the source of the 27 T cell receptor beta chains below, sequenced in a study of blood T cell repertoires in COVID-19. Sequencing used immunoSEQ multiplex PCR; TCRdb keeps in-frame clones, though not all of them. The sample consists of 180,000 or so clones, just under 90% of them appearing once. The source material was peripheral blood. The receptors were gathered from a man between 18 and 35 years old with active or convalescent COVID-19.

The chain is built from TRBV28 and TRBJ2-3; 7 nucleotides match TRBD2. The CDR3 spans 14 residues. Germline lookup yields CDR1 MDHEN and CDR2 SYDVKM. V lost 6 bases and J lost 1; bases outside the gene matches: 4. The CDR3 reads CASSLLAGTDTQYF. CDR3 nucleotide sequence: TGTGCCAGCAGCCTCCTAGCGGGCACAGATACGCAGTATTTT.

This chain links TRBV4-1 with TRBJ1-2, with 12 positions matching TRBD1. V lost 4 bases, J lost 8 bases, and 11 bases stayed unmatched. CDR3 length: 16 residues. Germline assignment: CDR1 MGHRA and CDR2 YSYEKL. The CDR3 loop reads CASSLLPGQGAGGYTF. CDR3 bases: TGCGCCAGCAGCCTACTTCCGGGACAGGGGGCAGGGGGCTACACCTTC.

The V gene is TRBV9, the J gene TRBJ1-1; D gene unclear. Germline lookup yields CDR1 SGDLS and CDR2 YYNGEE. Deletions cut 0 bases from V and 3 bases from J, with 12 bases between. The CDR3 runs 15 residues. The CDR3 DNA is TGTGCCAGCAGCGTAGGGAATTCGGAGGACACTGAAGCTTTCTTT. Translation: CASSVGNSEDTEAFF.

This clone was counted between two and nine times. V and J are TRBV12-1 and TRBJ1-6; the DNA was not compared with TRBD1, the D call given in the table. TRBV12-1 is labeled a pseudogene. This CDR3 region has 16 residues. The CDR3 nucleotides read TGTGCCAGCAGCGCCGACAGGGGAGGCTATAATTCACCCCTCCACTTT. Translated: CASSADRGGYNSPLHF.

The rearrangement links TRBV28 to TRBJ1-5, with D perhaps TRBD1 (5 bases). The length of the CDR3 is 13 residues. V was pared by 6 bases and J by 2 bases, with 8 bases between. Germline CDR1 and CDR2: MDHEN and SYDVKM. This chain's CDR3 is CASRGVGNQPQHF. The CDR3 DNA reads TGTGCCAGCAGAGGGGTTGGCAATCAGCCCCAGCATTTT.

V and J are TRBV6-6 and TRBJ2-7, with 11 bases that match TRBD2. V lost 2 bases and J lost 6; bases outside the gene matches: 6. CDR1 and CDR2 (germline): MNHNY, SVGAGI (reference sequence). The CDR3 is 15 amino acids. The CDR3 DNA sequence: TGTGCCAGCAGTTACAGTCTAGCGGGGGGTGGCGAGCAGTACGTC. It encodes CASSYSLAGGGEQYV.

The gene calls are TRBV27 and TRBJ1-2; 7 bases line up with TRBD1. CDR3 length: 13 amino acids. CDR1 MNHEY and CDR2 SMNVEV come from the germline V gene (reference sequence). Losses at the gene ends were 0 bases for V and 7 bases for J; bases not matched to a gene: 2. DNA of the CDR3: TGTGCCAGCAGTTTATCGACAGGGATTGGCTACACCTTC. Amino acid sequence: CASSLSTGIGYTF.

CDR3 coding DNA: TGTGCCAGCAGTACCGCTAGCTACAGTTACAATGAGCAGTTCTTC. As protein: CASSTASYSYNEQFF. This chain uses TRBV6-6 with TRBJ2-1; a weak D match, TRBD2 (5 bases). Trimming pared 5 bases from V and 4 bases from J, leaving 15 bases between. CDR1 MNHNY and CDR2 SVGAGI come from the germline V gene (reference sequence). The CDR3 is 15 amino acids.

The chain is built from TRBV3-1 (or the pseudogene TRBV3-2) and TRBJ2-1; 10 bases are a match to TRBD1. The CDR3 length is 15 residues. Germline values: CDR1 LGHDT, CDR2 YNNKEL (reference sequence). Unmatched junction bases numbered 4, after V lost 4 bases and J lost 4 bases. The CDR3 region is CASSPDRGVYNEQFF. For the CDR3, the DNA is TGTGCCAGCAGCCCGGACAGGGGGGTTTACAATGAGCAGTTCTTC.

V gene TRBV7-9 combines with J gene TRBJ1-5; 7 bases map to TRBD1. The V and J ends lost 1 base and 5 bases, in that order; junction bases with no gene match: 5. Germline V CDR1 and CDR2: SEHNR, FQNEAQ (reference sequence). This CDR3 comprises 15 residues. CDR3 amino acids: CASSLDAGGDQPQHF. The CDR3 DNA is TGTGCCAGCAGCTTAGATGCAGGGGGAGATCAGCCCCAGCATTTT.

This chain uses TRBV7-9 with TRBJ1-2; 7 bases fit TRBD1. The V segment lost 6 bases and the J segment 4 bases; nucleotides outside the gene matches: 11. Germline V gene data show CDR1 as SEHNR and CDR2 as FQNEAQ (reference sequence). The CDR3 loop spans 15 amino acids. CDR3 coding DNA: TGTGCCAGCAGTTCCCCCCAGGGGGATGGCTATGGCTACACCTTC. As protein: CASSSPQGDGYGYTF.

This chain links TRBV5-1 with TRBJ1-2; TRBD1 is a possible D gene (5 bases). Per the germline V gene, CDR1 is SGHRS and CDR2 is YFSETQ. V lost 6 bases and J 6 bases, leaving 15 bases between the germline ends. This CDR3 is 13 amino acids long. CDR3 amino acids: CASTLGGSNGYTF. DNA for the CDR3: TGCGCCAGCACCCTCGGGGGATCAAATGGCTACACCTTC.

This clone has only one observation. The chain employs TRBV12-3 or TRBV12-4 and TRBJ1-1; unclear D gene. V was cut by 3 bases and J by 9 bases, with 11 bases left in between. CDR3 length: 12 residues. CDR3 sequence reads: CASSFYRTQAFF. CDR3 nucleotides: TGTGCCAGCAGTTTCTACAGAACTCAAGCTTTCTTT.

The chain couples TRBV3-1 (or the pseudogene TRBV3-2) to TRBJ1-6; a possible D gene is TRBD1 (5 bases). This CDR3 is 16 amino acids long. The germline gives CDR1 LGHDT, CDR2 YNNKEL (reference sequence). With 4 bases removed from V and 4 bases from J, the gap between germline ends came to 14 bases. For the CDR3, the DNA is TGTGCCAGCAGCCCAGACAGAAGTTGGTATAATTCACCCCTCCACTTT. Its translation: CASSPDRSWYNSPLHF.

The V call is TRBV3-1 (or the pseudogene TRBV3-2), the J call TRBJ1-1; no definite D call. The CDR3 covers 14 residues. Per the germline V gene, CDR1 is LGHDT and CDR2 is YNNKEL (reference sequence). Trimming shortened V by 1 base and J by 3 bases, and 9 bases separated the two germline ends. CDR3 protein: CASSQGRSHTEAFF. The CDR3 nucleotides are TGTGCCAGCAGCCAAGGCCGCAGTCACACTGAAGCTTTCTTT.

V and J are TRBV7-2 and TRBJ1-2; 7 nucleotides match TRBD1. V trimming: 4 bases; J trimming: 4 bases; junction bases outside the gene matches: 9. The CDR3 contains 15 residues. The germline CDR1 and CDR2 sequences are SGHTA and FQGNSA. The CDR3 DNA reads TGTGCCAGCAGCTCTCGGACAGGAGCTTCCTATGGCTACACCTTC. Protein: CASSSRTGASYGYTF.

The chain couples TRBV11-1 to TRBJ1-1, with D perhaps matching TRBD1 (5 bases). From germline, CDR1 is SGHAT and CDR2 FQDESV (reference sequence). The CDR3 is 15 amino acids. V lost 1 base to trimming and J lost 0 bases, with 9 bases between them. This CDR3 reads CASSLVRGMNTEAFF. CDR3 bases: TGTGCCAGCAGCTTAGTAAGGGGTATGAACACTGAAGCTTTCTTT. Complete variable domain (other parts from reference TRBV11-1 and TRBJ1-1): EAEVAQSPRYKITEKSQAVAFWCDPISGHATLYWYRQILGQGPELLVQFQDESVVDDSQLPKDRFSAERLKGVDSTLKIQPAELGDSAMYLCASSLVRGMNTEAFFGQGTRLTVV.

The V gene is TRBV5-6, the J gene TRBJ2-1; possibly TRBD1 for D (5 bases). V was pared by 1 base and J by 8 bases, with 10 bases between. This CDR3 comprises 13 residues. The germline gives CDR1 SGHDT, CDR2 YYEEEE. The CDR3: CASSLWGSDEQFF. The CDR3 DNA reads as TGTGCCAGCAGCTTGTGGGGCAGCGATGAGCAGTTCTTC.

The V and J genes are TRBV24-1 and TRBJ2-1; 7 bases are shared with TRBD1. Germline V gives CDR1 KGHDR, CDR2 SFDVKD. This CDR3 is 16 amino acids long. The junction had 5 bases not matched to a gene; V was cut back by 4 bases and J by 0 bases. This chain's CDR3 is CATSDGTVFSYNEQFF. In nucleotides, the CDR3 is TGTGCCACCAGTGACGGGACAGTCTTCTCCTACAATGAGCAGTTCTTC.

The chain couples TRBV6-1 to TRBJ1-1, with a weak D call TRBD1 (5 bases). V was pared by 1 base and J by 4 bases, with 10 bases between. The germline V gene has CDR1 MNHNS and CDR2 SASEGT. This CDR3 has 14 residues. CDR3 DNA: TGTGCCAGCAGTGAAGACAGGAGCTCCACTGAAGCTTTCTTT. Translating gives CASSEDRSSTEAFF.

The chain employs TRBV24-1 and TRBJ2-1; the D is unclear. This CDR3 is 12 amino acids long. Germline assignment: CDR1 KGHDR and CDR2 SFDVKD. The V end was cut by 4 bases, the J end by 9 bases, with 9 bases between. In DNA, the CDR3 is TGTGCCACCAGTGAGAGTACCGCTGAGCAGTTCTTC. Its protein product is CATSESTAEQFF.

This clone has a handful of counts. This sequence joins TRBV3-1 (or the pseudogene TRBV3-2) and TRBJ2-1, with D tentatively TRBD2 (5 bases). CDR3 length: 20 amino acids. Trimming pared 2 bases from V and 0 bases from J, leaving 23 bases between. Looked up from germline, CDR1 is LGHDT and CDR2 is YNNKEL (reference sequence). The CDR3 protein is CASSQNRANQRISSYNEQFF. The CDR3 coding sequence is TGTGCCAGCAGCCAAAATCGGGCTAACCAGCGGATTAGCTCCTACAATGAGCAGTTCTTC.

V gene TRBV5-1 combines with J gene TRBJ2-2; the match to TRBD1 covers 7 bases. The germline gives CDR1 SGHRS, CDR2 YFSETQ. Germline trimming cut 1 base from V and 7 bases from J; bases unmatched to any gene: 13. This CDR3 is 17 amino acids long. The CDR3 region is CASSLNAFGQDFGELFF. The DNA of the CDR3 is TGCGCCAGCAGCTTGAATGCCTTCGGACAGGACTTCGGGGAGCTGTTTTTT.

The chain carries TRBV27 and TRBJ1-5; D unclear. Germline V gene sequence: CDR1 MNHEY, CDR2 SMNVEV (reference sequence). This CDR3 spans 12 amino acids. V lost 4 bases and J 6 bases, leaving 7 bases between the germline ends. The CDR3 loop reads CASSSGSQPQHF. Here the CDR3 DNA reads TGTGCCAGCAGTTCCGGTTCTCAGCCCCAGCATTTT.

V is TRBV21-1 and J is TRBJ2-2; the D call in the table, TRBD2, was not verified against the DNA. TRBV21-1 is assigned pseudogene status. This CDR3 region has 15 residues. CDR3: CASSKGGRITGELFF. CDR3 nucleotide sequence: TGTGCCAGCAGCAAAGGCGGGAGAATTACCGGGGAGCTGTTTTTT.

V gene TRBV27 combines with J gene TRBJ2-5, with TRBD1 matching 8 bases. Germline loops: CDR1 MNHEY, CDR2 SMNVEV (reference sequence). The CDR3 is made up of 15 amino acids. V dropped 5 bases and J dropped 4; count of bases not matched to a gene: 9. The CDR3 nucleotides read TGTGCCAGCAGTCGGGGACAGGAGAGGGGAGAGACCCAGTACTTC. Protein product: CASSRGQERGETQYF.

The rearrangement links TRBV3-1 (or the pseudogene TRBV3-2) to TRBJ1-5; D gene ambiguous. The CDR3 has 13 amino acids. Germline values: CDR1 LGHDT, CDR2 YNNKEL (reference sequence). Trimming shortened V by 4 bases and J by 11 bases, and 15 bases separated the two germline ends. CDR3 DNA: TGTGCCAGCAGCCCGGGTCCTCTCAGCGCCCAGCATTTT. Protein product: CASSPGPLSAQHF.